The present entry profiles one TCR beta chain with its context. Its cognate antigen is unknown. This entry is derived from a study of OX40 agonist ivuxolimab in advanced cancers. The protocol was immunoSEQ multiplex PCR, while the TCRdb copy is restricted to in-frame clones and leaves out a portion. This table has about 81,000 clones, more than 70% appearing once. General observations from the study: Partly responding patients at 0.1-3.0 mg/kg showed some of the smallest clonal expansion.

The clonotype comes from an adult with an advanced solid tumor such as melanoma, head and neck, liver or kidney cancer. The sequencing here drew on CD4+ or CD8+ T cells sorted from blood, taken in a trial of the OX40 agonist ivuxolimab.

The CDR3: CASSLSVGGYTF. As DNA, the CDR3 is TGTGCCAGCAGTTTAAGTGTAGGGGGCTACACCTTC. The chain has TRBV28 and TRBJ1-2; D is undetermined. Trimming took 2 bases from V and 8 from J, leaving 9 bases between them. The CDR3 sequence is 12 residues long. Looked up from germline, CDR1 is MDHEN and CDR2 is SYDVKM.